The 29 T cell receptor beta chains below were found in one sample sequenced in a study of CD8+ T cells in alopecia areata. Treatment of the sample: oral pan-JAK inhibitor, 5-10 mg twice daily. Extracted RNA was reverse transcribed into cDNA, the sequencing template. Profiled with immunoSEQ multiplex PCR; TCRdb holds only in-frame clones, not every one. The sample has about 120,000 clones, about 50% seen once; the top ten hold 0.45% to 0.5%. The source was CD4+ T cells sorted from blood, collected at week 4, from a patient treated with tofacitinib. These receptors were obtained from a human donor with alopecia areata.

The chain has TRBV30 and TRBJ2-1, with 7 positions matching TRBD1. CDR1 is GTSNPN and CDR2 is SVGIG in the germline V gene (reference sequence). V lost 0 bases to trimming and J lost 9 bases; unmatched junction nucleotides: 8. There are 14 residues in the CDR3. CDR3 protein: CAWSVRGLFGEQFF. CDR3 in DNA: TGTGCCTGGAGTGTAAGGGGGCTGTTCGGTGAGCAGTTCTTC.

This clone occurred a few times. V usage is TRBV6-6 and J usage is TRBJ1-2; 11 bases line up with TRBD1. This CDR3 region has 15 residues. V was clipped by 6 bases and J by 2 bases; unmatched bases: 5. CDR1 MNHNY and CDR2 SVGAGI come from the germline V gene (reference sequence). The CDR3 reads CASRPGQGGNYGYTF. The CDR3 nucleotides read TGTGCCAGCAGACCGGGACAGGGGGGGAACTATGGCTACACCTTC.

The chain uses TRBV28 and TRBJ2-3; 14 bases fit TRBD2. J gave up 7 bases and V 8 bases, and 11 bases lay outside the gene matches. The CDR3 has 16 residues. The germline V gene has CDR1 MDHEN and CDR2 SYDVKM. The CDR3 spells CASGTSGSGVENTQYF. The CDR3 DNA reads as TGTGCCAGCGGGACTAGCGGGAGCGGAGTAGAAAATACGCAGTATTTT.

This clone was found a few times. The V and J genes are TRBV11-2 and TRBJ1-1, with D hard to call. CDR3 length: 13 amino acids. The V and J ends lost 2 bases and 1 base respectively, with 5 bases between them. Germline loops: CDR1 SGHAT, CDR2 FQNNGV. The CDR3 sequence: CASSLTKNTEAFF. The CDR3 nucleotides read TGTGCCAGCAGCTTAACCAAGAACACTGAAGCTTTCTTT.

V usage is TRBV12-5 and J usage is TRBJ1-2; D perhaps matches TRBD1 (5 bases). The V end lost 5 bases, the J end lost 8 bases, and 15 bases lay between the germline ends. Per germline, CDR1 LGHNT and CDR2 FRNRAP. The CDR3 spans 13 residues. The CDR3 sequence is CASGPPGPGGYTF. For the CDR3, the DNA is TGTGCTAGTGGTCCCCCAGGGCCGGGGGGCTACACCTTC. Full variable domain (missing parts from reference TRBV12-5 and TRBJ1-2): DARVTQTPRHKVTEMGQEVTMRCQPILGHNTVFWYRQTMMQGLELLAYFRNRAPLDDSGMPKDRFSAEMPDATLATLKIQPSEPRDSAVYFCASGPPGPGGYTFGSGTRLTVV.

V gene TRBV9 combines with J gene TRBJ1-2; TRBD1 might be the D (6 bases). Trimming took 4 bases from V and 8 from J, leaving 15 bases between them. Germline CDR1 is SGDLS and CDR2 is YYNGEE. This CDR3 has 13 residues. CDR3 residues: CASSPGASGGYTF. The CDR3 DNA follows: TGTGCCAGCAGCCCGGGGGCATCAGGGGGCTACACCTTC. Drawing the rest from reference TRBV9 and TRBJ1-2, the complete variable domain is DSGVTQTPKHLITATGQRVTLRCSPRSGDLSVYWYQQSLDQGLQFLIQYYNGEERAKGNILERFSAQQFPDLHSELNLSSLELGDSALYFCASSPGASGGYTFGSGTRLTVV.

The gene calls are TRBV7-9 and TRBJ1-5; 7 nucleotides line up with TRBD1. The CDR3 contains 14 residues. V was clipped by 5 bases and J by 0 bases; unmatched bases: 1. Germline CDR1 and CDR2: SEHNR and FQNEAQ (reference sequence). The CDR3 loop is CASSPGGSNQPQHF. As DNA, the CDR3 is TGTGCCAGCAGCCCAGGGGGTAGCAATCAGCCCCAGCATTTT.

The CDR3 DNA reads TGTGCCTGGAGTTCCAGCGTGGAGACCCAGTACTTC. Translation: CAWSSSVETQYF. The V gene is TRBV30, the J gene TRBJ2-5; no firm D call. Per the germline V gene, CDR1 is GTSNPN and CDR2 is SVGIG (reference sequence). Trimming shortened V by 2 bases and J by 5 bases, and 9 bases separated the two germline ends. This CDR3 comprises 12 residues.

The CDR3 is CASSLGADTEAFF. The CDR3 nucleotides are TGCGCCAGCAGCTTGGGGGCGGATACTGAAGCTTTCTTT. The chain uses TRBV5-1 and TRBJ1-1, with D uncertain. This CDR3 is built from 13 residues. V was clipped by 0 bases and J by 5 bases, with 8 bases between them. CDR1 is SGHRS, CDR2 YFSETQ, per germline. Supplemented by reference TRBV5-1 and TRBJ1-1, the full variable domain reads KAGVTQTPRYLIKTRGQQVTLSCSPISGHRSVSWYQQTPGQGLQFLFEYFSETQRNKGNFPGRFSGRQFSNSRSEMNVSTLELGDSALYLCASSLGADTEAFFGQGTRLTVV.

This clone has just a few counts. The chain is built from TRBV2 and TRBJ1-1; TRBD1 aligns across 7 bases. The CDR3 is made up of 15 amino acids. V dropped 8 bases and J dropped 5; count of bases not matched to a gene: 14. Germline V lookup: CDR1 SNHLY, CDR2 FYNNEI. CDR3 region: CASRSKQGWGTEAFF. CDR3 DNA sequence: TGTGCCAGCCGTAGCAAACAGGGGTGGGGAACTGAAGCTTTCTTT.

The rearrangement links TRBV4-2 to TRBJ2-1; D is perhaps TRBD2 (5 bases). Germline CDR1 is LGHNA and CDR2 is YNFKEQ. CDR3 length: 13 residues. V lost 1 base and J lost 10, with 11 bases in between. The CDR3 DNA is TGTGCCAGCAGCCAAGCGGTTAGAGGGGAGCAGTTCTTC. Its translation: CASSQAVRGEQFF.

This chain links TRBV30 with TRBJ1-2; no definite D call. The V gene's germline CDR1 is GTSNPN and CDR2 SVGIG (reference sequence). CDR3 length equals 11 residues. The V end lost 5 bases, the J end lost 10 bases, and 14 bases lay between the germline ends. The DNA of the CDR3 is TGTGCCTGGCAGGACGGAATCCACTACACCTTC. Translation gives CAWQDGIHYTF. Based on the CDR3 plus reference TRBV30 and TRBJ1-2, the full variable domain is SQTIHQWPATLVQPVGSPLSLECTVEGTSNPNLYWYRQAAGRGLQLLFYSVGIGQISSEVPQNLSASRPQDRQFILSSKKLLLSDSGFYLCAWQDGIHYTFGSGTRLTVV.

The chain carries TRBV4-1 and TRBJ2-2; 8 bases are shared with TRBD2. V lost 1 base to trimming and J lost 7 bases; unmatched junction nucleotides: 11. This CDR3 is built from 17 residues. Germline assignment: CDR1 MGHRA and CDR2 YSYEKL. The CDR3 sequence is CASSQGRNGGAGGELFF. The CDR3 DNA reads as TGCGCCAGCAGCCAAGGGCGAAACGGGGGGGCCGGCGGGGAGCTGTTTTTT.

The chain uses TRBV29-1 and TRBJ1-5; perhaps TRBD1 as D (6 bases). Trimming took 6 bases from V and 4 from J, leaving 10 bases between them. The CDR3 extends over 12 amino acids. Germline V gives CDR1 SQVTM, CDR2 ANQGSEA. Written as DNA, the CDR3 is TGCAGCGTCGGACAGTTAAATCAGCCCCAGCATTTT. It is translated as CSVGQLNQPQHF. Variable domain in full (rest from reference TRBV29-1 and TRBJ1-5): SAVISQKPSRDICQRGTSLTIQCQVDSQVTMMFWYRQQPGQSLTLIATANQGSEATYESGFVIDKFPISRPNLTFSTLTVSNMSPEDSSIYLCSVGQLNQPQHFGDGTRLSIL.

The chain carries TRBV28 and TRBJ2-5, with D uncertain. Trimming pared 3 bases from V and 4 bases from J, leaving 6 bases between. Per germline, CDR1 MDHEN and CDR2 SYDVKM. The CDR3 has 12 amino acids. The CDR3 nucleotides are TGTGCCAGCAGTTTCTTCGGAGAGACCCAGTACTTC. Protein product: CASSFFGETQYF.

This clone came up once. The genes are TRBV28 and TRBJ2-1; 7 bases map to TRBD1. V shed 4 bases, J shed 9 bases, and the junction held 6 bases outside the gene matches. CDR1 and CDR2 from the germline V gene are MDHEN and SYDVKM. CDR3 length: 13 amino acids. CDR3 sequence (DNA): TGTGCCAGCAGTTCCCCTCCAGGGGGTGAGCAGTTCTTC. Protein product: CASSSPPGGEQFF. Variable domain in full (rest from reference TRBV28 and TRBJ2-1): DVKVTQSSRYLVKRTGEKVFLECVQDMDHENMFWYRQDPGLGLRLIYFSYDVKMKEKGDIPEGYSVSREKKERFSLILESASTNQTSMYLCASSSPPGGEQFFGPGTRLTVL.

This clone was seen more than once but under ten times. The V and J genes are TRBV11-2 and TRBJ2-4; 9 bases fit TRBD2. The V gene's germline CDR1 is SGHAT and CDR2 FQNNGV. Losses at the gene ends were 5 bases for V and 4 bases for J; bases not matched to a gene: 9. This CDR3 is 16 amino acids long. Here the CDR3 DNA reads TGTGCCAGCAGCCTAAGACTAGCGGACCCAAAAAACATTCAGTACTTC. It is translated as CASSLRLADPKNIQYF.

CDR3 residues: CASSRDLSSGANVLTF. The CDR3 DNA sequence: TGTGCCAGCAGCCGGGACTTGAGCTCTGGGGCCAACGTCCTGACTTTC. The chain joins TRBV9 to TRBJ2-6, with D possibly being TRBD2 (6 bases). Trimming took 4 bases from V and 0 from J, leaving 11 bases between them. This CDR3 has 16 residues. CDR1 is SGDLS and CDR2 is YYNGEE in the germline V gene.

V usage is TRBV30 and J usage is TRBJ1-5, with a weak D call TRBD1 (6 bases). CDR1 and CDR2 (germline): GTSNPN, SVGIG (reference sequence). The CDR3 contains 13 residues. V was pared by 3 bases and J by 7 bases, with 13 bases between. Here the CDR3 reads CAWSLGGGQPQHF. CDR3 DNA: TGTGCCTGGAGCCTAGGGGGTGGGCAGCCCCAGCATTTT.

The V call is TRBV5-1, the J call TRBJ2-7, with unresolved D. V was trimmed by 4 bases and J by 0 bases, leaving 11 bases between them. Germline V lookup: CDR1 SGHRS, CDR2 YFSETQ. The CDR3 has 14 amino acids. The CDR3 spells CASSQAVYSYEQYF. The CDR3 nucleotides read TGCGCCAGCAGCCAGGCGGTTTACTCCTACGAGCAGTACTTC.

This clone was counted between two and nine times. The rearrangement uses TRBV2 and TRBJ2-3; TRBD2 matches 8 bases. Germline V lookup: CDR1 SNHLY, CDR2 FYNNEI. Germline trimming cut 6 bases from V and 4 bases from J; bases unmatched to any gene: 9. The CDR3 contains 15 residues. The CDR3 sequence is CASRPSYGRADTQYF. Written as DNA, the CDR3 is TGTGCCAGCAGACCGTCGTACGGGAGGGCAGATACGCAGTATTTT.

This clone occurred a few times. The chain carries TRBV13 and TRBJ2-7, with a tentative D call TRBD2 (5 bases). This CDR3 region has 16 residues. V lost 3 bases and J lost 1, with 16 bases in between. Germline lookup yields CDR1 PRHDT and CDR2 FYEKMQ (reference sequence). In DNA, the CDR3 is TGTGCCAGCAGCTTTGGTCGTACGATAGCGTCCTACGAGCAGTACTTC. Its protein is CASSFGRTIASYEQYF.

The chain employs TRBV5-1 and TRBJ1-1; D remains ambiguous. CDR3 length: 14 residues. Trimming took 0 bases from V and 1 from J, leaving 7 bases between them. Germline V gene lookup returns CDR1 SGHRS and CDR2 YFSETQ. For the CDR3, the DNA is TGCGCCAGCAGCTTGGAATTGCCGAACACTGAAGCTTTCTTT. Its translation: CASSLELPNTEAFF. The complete variable domain, with remaining parts taken from reference TRBV5-1 and TRBJ1-1, reads KAGVTQTPRYLIKTRGQQVTLSCSPISGHRSVSWYQQTPGQGLQFLFEYFSETQRNKGNFPGRFSGRQFSNSRSEMNVSTLELGDSALYLCASSLELPNTEAFFGQGTRLTVV.

The chain uses TRBV9 and TRBJ2-6; no clear D gene. The germline V and J ends were trimmed by 1 base and 0 bases, with 17 bases remaining between them. The CDR3 totals 19 residues. Germline assignment: CDR1 SGDLS and CDR2 YYNGEE. Here the CDR3 reads CASSVLGTGKFSGANVLTF. The CDR3 DNA reads TGTGCCAGCAGCGTATTGGGCACCGGAAAATTCTCTGGGGCCAACGTCCTGACTTTC.

The J gene is TRBJ2-2, the V gene TRBV9, with D tentatively TRBD2 (6 bases). Looked up from germline, CDR1 is SGDLS and CDR2 is YYNGEE. CDR3 size: 16 residues. With 0 bases removed from V and 0 bases from J, the gap between germline ends came to 9 bases. The CDR3 loop reads CASSVEGGPNTGELFF. The DNA for the CDR3 is TGTGCCAGCAGCGTAGAAGGAGGGCCGAACACCGGGGAGCTGTTTTTT.

The chain recombines TRBV7-8 with TRBJ1-2; a weak D match, TRBD1 (5 bases). The CDR3 extends over 14 amino acids. Trimming stripped 6 bases from V and 1 base from J, with 12 bases between. Per the germline V gene, CDR1 is SGHVS and CDR2 is FQNEAQ. CDR3 nucleotide sequence: TGTGCCAGCAGGGCCGGGACGGTTAACTATGGCTACACCTTC. Translating gives CASRAGTVNYGYTF.

In DNA form, the CDR3 reads TGCAGCGACACCTTCACAGATACGCAGTATTTT. Translated, it gives CSDTFTDTQYF. The rearrangement joins TRBV29-1 to TRBJ2-3; no firm D call. V was clipped by 7 bases and J by 2 bases, with 7 bases between them. The CDR3 consists of 11 residues. The germline V gene has CDR1 SQVTM and CDR2 ANQGSEA.

The J gene is TRBJ2-2, the V gene TRBV9; maybe TRBD2 (5 bases). Germline loops: CDR1 SGDLS, CDR2 YYNGEE. Trimming removed 0 bases from V and 2 bases from J, with 14 bases in between. The CDR3 has 17 amino acids. CDR3 sequence (DNA): TGTGCCAGCAGCGTAGTCCCGAGTAGCGTTAACACCGGGGAGCTGTTTTTT. As protein: CASSVVPSSVNTGELFF.

CDR3 nucleotides: TGTGCCAGCAGCGTAGAACGACAGCGCAATCAGCCCCAGCATTTT. This sequence encodes CASSVERQRNQPQHF. The chain joins TRBV9 to TRBJ1-5; D perhaps matches TRBD1 (5 bases). The CDR3 spans 15 residues. V was trimmed by 0 bases and J by 2 bases, leaving 9 bases between them. The germline V gene encodes CDR1 SGDLS and CDR2 YYNGEE. Based on the CDR3 plus reference TRBV9 and TRBJ1-5, the full variable domain is DSGVTQTPKHLITATGQRVTLRCSPRSGDLSVYWYQQSLDQGLQFLIQYYNGEERAKGNILERFSAQQFPDLHSELNLSSLELGDSALYFCASSVERQRNQPQHFGDGTRLSIL.